The present entry profiles one T cell receptor beta chain with its context. What it recognizes is unknown. The PBMCs originated from approximately 10 ml of fresh peripheral blood. The record originates from a study of Graves' ophthalmopathy and Graves' hyperthyroidism. Study-level information: Untreated patients at initial diagnosis provided peripheral blood.

Germline V gene data show CDR1 as SGHTA and CDR2 as FQGNSA. The length of the CDR3 is 13 residues. Trimming stripped 8 bases from V and 5 bases from J, with 15 bases between. Study-level points and caveats: In blood appeared most of the expanded thyroid clonotypes whose frequency exceeded 0.001. It was with 65% to 71% sensitivity and approximately 75% specificity that the model predicted ophthalmopathy progression.

Amplification targeted the TCR beta CDR3 regions, with RNA transcripts as the source material. HTBI-primed first-round RT-PCR preceded second-round multiplex PCR. In TCRdb, the multiplex PCR reads were re-called with MiXCR into one record per CDR3 protein. Seen here are 230,000 or so distinct CDR3 sequences, 45% observed once, and the top ten hold about 45%. The sample consisted of peripheral blood. This receptor was identified in an adult man with Graves' ophthalmopathy. J is TRBJ2-5 and V is TRBV7-2; D possibly corresponds to TRBD2 (5 bases). The CDR3 coding sequence is TGTGCCAGCTTACGAGCGGCCGGGGAGACCCAGTACTTC. It specifies CASLRAAGETQYF.